The clone carrying this TCR beta chain showed up many times. Its antigen is not known. This sample is part of a study of T cell repertoires in cytomegalovirus infection. Regarding the study as a whole: Public TCR beta family frequency separated CMV-and-HLA carriers, including in an independent cohort.

TCRdb recomputed calls from the reads with MiXCR, one row per CDR3 protein. This table holds more than 85,000 distinct CDR3 sequences, 15% to 20% found once. The V segment lost 1 base and the J segment 11 bases; nucleotides outside the gene matches: 10. CDR1 is SGHTA, CDR2 FQGNSA, per germline. The CDR3 sequence is 15 residues long. This sequence originates from a human donor in good health (CMV status not recorded). Some clones in this sample may be carry-over from other donors' samples. The V gene is TRBV7-2, the J gene TRBJ1-1; TRBD1 aligns across 10 bases. What was sequenced was PBMCs. CDR3: CASSLEVLGTGVAFF. DNA for the CDR3: TGTGCCAGCAGCTTAGAGGTTCTTGGGACAGGGGTGGCTTTCTTT. The full variable domain, completed using reference TRBV7-2 and TRBJ1-1, is GAGVSQSPSNKVTEKGKDVELRCDPISGHTALYWYRQSLGQGLEFLIYFQGNSAPDKSGLPSDRFSAERTGGSVSTLTIQRTQQEDSAVYLCASSLEVLGTGVAFFGQGTRLTVV.